A selection of T cell receptor beta chains follows, all from one sample in a study of blood T cells in healthy people across ages. TCRdb redid the calling of the 5' RACE reads with MiXCR, one entry per CDR3 protein. In the table there are 1.4 million to 1.5 million distinct CDR3 sequences, roughly 40% of which are singletons. The sample comprised blood. All receptors derive from a young woman in good health. Each CDR3 is given with its conserved first and last residue. A D gene is named only where the DNA matches it firmly. For some rows the clone size is stated as once, few or many, or as a class when expanded; others skip it.

CDR3aa | CDR3nt | j_gene | abundance | d_gene | v_gene
CASRAPGTGADTQYF | TGTGCCAGCAGAGCCCCCGGGACAGGGGCAGATACGCAGTATTTT | TRBJ2-3 | many | TRBD1 | TRBV6-1
CASSLGVSGQWIYEQYF | TGTGCCAGCAGTTTGGGCGTATCGGGACAGTGGATCTACGAGCAGTACTTC | TRBJ2-7 | - | TRBD1 | TRBV12-3/TRBV12-4
CASVRVAGGDYGYTF | TGTGCCAGCGTAAGGGTTGCAGGGGGCGACTATGGCTACACCTTC | TRBJ1-2 | - | - | TRBV12-1
CASSPSQGGNTMEQFF | TGTGCCAGCAGTCCCTCTCAGGGAGGGAACACAATGGAGCAGTTCTTC | TRBJ2-1 | - | TRBD2 | TRBV12-3/TRBV12-4
CASSSGVGGKLFF | TGTGCCAGCAGTTCAGGGGTCGGCGGAAAACTGTTTTTT | TRBJ1-4 | - | - | TRBV6-6
CASKRGQADGYTF | TGTGCCAGCAAGAGAGGACAGGCGGATGGCTACACCTTC | TRBJ1-2 | - | TRBD1 | TRBV2
CASTGFYEQYF | TGTGCCAGCACTGGGTTTTACGAGCAGTACTTC | TRBJ2-7 | - | - | TRBV6-1
CASSLGGIGNNEQFF | TGTGCCAGCAGTTTAGGGGGGATAGGAAACAATGAGCAGTTCTTC | TRBJ2-1 | - | - | TRBV12-3/TRBV12-4
CASSQSTSGNYNEQFF | TGCGCCAGCAGCCAATCCACTAGCGGGAACTACAATGAGCAGTTCTTC | TRBJ2-1 | - | TRBD2 | TRBV4-1
CASRDPDTEAFF | TGTGCCAGCAGGGATCCCGACACTGAAGCTTTCTTT | TRBJ1-1 | - | - | TRBV28
CSVAGQLDGYTF | TGCAGCGTCGCGGGTCAGTTGGATGGCTACACCTTC | TRBJ1-2 | - | - | TRBV29-1
CASRRSGGSSYEQYF | TGTGCCAGCAGACGTAGCGGGGGGAGCTCCTACGAGCAGTACTTC | TRBJ2-7 | - | TRBD2 | TRBV12-3/TRBV12-4
CASSVLGDGETQYF | TGTGCCAGCAGTGTTCTTGGGGATGGGGAGACCCAGTACTTC | TRBJ2-5 | - | - | TRBV2
CAWSGGTGVSYYGYTF | TGTGCCTGGAGTGGAGGGACAGGGGTATCCTACTATGGCTACACCTTC | TRBJ1-2 | - | TRBD1 | TRBV30
CASSLVGTANTEAFF | TGTGCCAGCAGCTTAGTAGGGACAGCAAACACTGAAGCTTTCTTT | TRBJ1-1 | - | TRBD1 | TRBV5-1
CASSEALSLGQYF | TGTGCCAGCAGTGAAGCACTCTCCCTGGGGCAGTACTTC | TRBJ2-5 | - | - | TRBV6-1
CASSPWDSLATNEKLFF | TGTGCCAGCAGCCCCTGGGACAGCCTAGCAACTAATGAAAAACTGTTTTTT | TRBJ1-4 | - | - | TRBV21-1
CASSFSGGANNEQFF | TGTGCCAGCAGCTTTAGCGGGGGGGCTAATAATGAGCAGTTCTTC | TRBJ2-1 | - | TRBD2 | TRBV7-2
CASSSIAGALYNEQYF | TGTGCCAGCAGCTCCATAGCGGGGGCCCTATACAATGAGCAGTACTTC | TRBJ2-5 | - | TRBD2 | TRBV9
CASSHGDRNEDEKLFF | TGTGCCAGCAGCCATGGGGATCGGAACGAGGATGAAAAACTGTTTTTT | TRBJ1-4 | - | - | TRBV11-2
CASSLMHSNEKLFF | TGTGCCAGCAGCTTAATGCACTCTAATGAAAAACTGTTTTTT | TRBJ1-4 | - | - | TRBV7-2
CASSQGEGGTSGELFF | TGTGCCAGCAGCCAAGGAGAGGGAGGGACTTCCGGGGAGCTGTTTTTT | TRBJ2-2 | - | TRBD2 | TRBV3-1
CASSLDRGEGTGELFF | TGTGCCAGCAGCTTAGATAGGGGGGAAGGGACCGGGGAGCTGTTTTTT | TRBJ2-2 | - | - | TRBV7-2
CASSFWSASLVKNEQFF | TGTGCCAGCAGCTTTTGGTCGGCTAGTCTGGTCAAGAATGAGCAGTTCTTC | TRBJ2-1 | - | - | TRBV7-2
CSARPSGGASETQYF | TGCAGTGCTAGACCGAGCGGGGGGGCCTCAGAGACCCAGTACTTC | TRBJ2-5 | - | TRBD2 | TRBV20-1
CASSSAGVGYNEQFF | TGTGCCAGCAGCTCCGCGGGGGTCGGATACAATGAGCAGTTCTTC | TRBJ2-1 | - | TRBD2 | TRBV7-2
CSASLTASGANVLTF | TGCAGTGCAAGCCTAACAGCCTCTGGGGCCAACGTCCTGACTTTC | TRBJ2-6 | many | - | TRBV20-1
CLARRGSYNEQFF | TGCCTCGCCAGGCGGGGCTCCTACAATGAGCAGTTCTTC | TRBJ2-1 | few | - | TRBV20-1
CASIPTRITEAFF | TGTGCCAGCATACCGACGAGGATCACTGAAGCTTTCTTT | TRBJ1-1 | - | - | TRBV6-1
CASSLEGDRGDYEQYF | TGTGCCAGCAGCTTAGAGGGGGACAGGGGGGACTACGAGCAGTACTTC | TRBJ2-7 | few | TRBD1 | TRBV11-2
CASSYSRRSVRGREDGYTF | TGTGCCAGCAGTTACAGTCGAAGATCGGTACGGGGGAGGGAGGATGGCTACACCTTC | TRBJ1-2 | - | - | TRBV6-2/TRBV6-3
CASSLSSRGGYHEQFF | TGTGCCAGCAGCTTATCTAGTCGGGGGGGATATCATGAGCAGTTCTTC | TRBJ2-1 | few | TRBD2 | TRBV7-2
CASSLGQAVEGYTF | TGCGCCAGCAGCTTGGGGCAGGCCGTGGAGGGCTACACCTTC | TRBJ1-2 | - | - | TRBV5-1
CSARDTGDRGDIQYF | TGCAGTGCTAGAGATACGGGGGACAGGGGAGACATTCAGTACTTC | TRBJ2-4 | few | TRBD1 | TRBV20-1
CASSQGSRDTDTQYF | TGCGCCAGCAGCCAGGGGTCTCGGGACACAGATACGCAGTATTTT | TRBJ2-3 | - | - | TRBV4-1
CATEVPVRGQFF | TGTGCCACCGAAGTCCCTGTTAGGGGGCAGTTCTTC | TRBJ2-1 | few | - | TRBV27
CSARDARGMGAQETQYF | TGCAGTGCTAGAGATGCGCGGGGGATGGGAGCGCAAGAGACCCAGTACTTC | TRBJ2-5 | - | TRBD2 | TRBV20-1
CATSEAFGSGGTDTQYF | TGTGCCACCAGTGAGGCCTTTGGGAGCGGGGGCACAGATACGCAGTATTTT | TRBJ2-3 | few | TRBD2 | TRBV24-1
CSVEDLGARTDTQYF | TGCAGCGTTGAAGATCTGGGGGCCCGCACAGATACGCAGTATTTT | TRBJ2-3 | - | - | TRBV29-1
CASGPTSGSDEQFF | TGTGCCAGCGGCCCGACTAGCGGGAGTGATGAGCAGTTCTTC | TRBJ2-1 | - | - | TRBV21-1
CAGSLTSSYEQYF | TGTGCCGGCAGCTTGACCTCTTCCTACGAGCAGTACTTC | TRBJ2-7 | - | - | TRBV7-9
CAISELGDSYEQYF | TGTGCCATCAGTGAGTTGGGAGACTCCTACGAGCAGTACTTC | TRBJ2-7 | few | - | TRBV10-3
CASSRPYYGYTF | TGTGCCAGCAGTCGACCGTACTATGGCTACACCTTC | TRBJ1-2 | - | - | TRBV28
CASSASTGGGEKLFF | TGTGCCAGCAGTGCATCGACAGGAGGGGGTGAAAAACTGTTTTTT | TRBJ1-4 | few | - | TRBV6-1
CASSSLAGISTDTQYF | TGTGCCAGCAGCTCATTAGCGGGAATTAGCACAGATACGCAGTATTTT | TRBJ2-3 | - | TRBD2 | TRBV7-9
CASSLLGGASGSQETQYF | TGTGCCAGCAGCCTCCTCGGCGGGGCTAGCGGGAGTCAAGAGACCCAGTACTTC | TRBJ2-5 | - | TRBD2 | TRBV5-6
CASSPNGPEAYEQYF | TGTGCCAGCAGTCCCAACGGCCCTGAGGCCTACGAGCAGTACTTC | TRBJ2-7 | few | - | TRBV2
CASSEGSSVGPPLHF | TGTGCCAGCAGTGAGGGGTCTTCGGTAGGGCCACCCCTCCACTTT | TRBJ1-6 | - | - | TRBV27
CASRQGHSAQYF | TGTGCCAGCAGGCAAGGTCATTCCGCGCAGTATTTT | TRBJ2-3 | few | - | TRBV6-2/TRBV6-3
CSARPFSGLSGANVLTF | TGCAGTGCTAGACCATTCTCCGGGCTCTCTGGGGCCAACGTCCTGACTTTC | TRBJ2-6 | few | - | TRBV20-1
CASSYGGILTYEQYF | TGTGCCAGCAGTTACGGCGGCATATTAACCTACGAGCAGTACTTC | TRBJ2-7 | few | - | TRBV6-5
CASSPQGALSYEQYF | TGTGCCAGCAGCCCCCAGGGGGCTCTCTCCTACGAACAGTACTTC | TRBJ2-5 | - | TRBD1 | TRBV9
CASSPGQDLSPLHF | TGTGCCAGCAGCCCTGGACAGGACCTATCACCCCTCCACTTT | TRBJ1-6 | - | TRBD1 | TRBV7-9
CASSASEDNPEAFF | TGTGCCAGCAGTGCATCCGAGGATAATCCTGAAGCTTTCTTT | TRBJ1-1 | - | - | TRBV25-1
CASTSITDYTF | TGTGCCAGCACCTCCATTACTGACTACACCTTC | TRBJ1-2 | once | - | TRBV28
CASSDRRGFSSYEQYF | TGTGCCAGCAGTGACAGACGGGGCTTCTCAAGCTACGAGCAGTACTTC | TRBJ2-7 | few | - | TRBV25-1
CASSLGQGARETQYF | TGTGCCAGCAGCCTGGGACAGGGGGCGAGAGAGACCCAGTACTTC | TRBJ2-5 | - | TRBD1 | TRBV7-2
CAWSAPRGSGANVLTF | TGTGCCTGGAGCGCCCCAAGGGGGTCTGGGGCCAACGTCCTGACTTTC | TRBJ2-6 | - | - | TRBV30
CASAPMGQTTYEQYF | TGTGCTAGTGCTCCAATGGGACAGACAACCTACGAGCAGTACTTC | TRBJ2-7 | - | TRBD1 | TRBV12-5
CASSFASGGAYEQYF | TGTGCCAGCAGTTTTGCTAGCGGGGGGGCGTACGAGCAGTACTTC | TRBJ2-7 | few | TRBD2 | TRBV12-3/TRBV12-4